This T cell receptor beta chain was captured in a study of beta chain features in type 1 diabetes. Study results and limitations: There was a moderate but significant shortening of TCRB CDR3s in all four CD4+ subsets of Type 1 diabetes patients.

Reverse transcription of all isolated RNA meant that expressed TCRB transcripts were sequenced. Some clones are missing from TCRdb's copy, which holds only in-frame ones; the method was immunoSEQ multiplex PCR. The sample yields approximately 240,000 clones, 16% seen once. Blood was collected once per donor into heparin, averaging around 120 mL. Note on this clone: Its antigen remains unidentified.

V lost 4 bases to trimming and J lost 2 bases; unmatched junction nucleotides: 5. Germline assignment: CDR1 SGHNT and CDR2 YYREEE (reference sequence). The CDR3 totals 15 residues. This chain joins TRBV5-4 and TRBJ2-2; 7 nucleotides match TRBD1. Sequenced sample: naive CD4+ T cells from blood. The TCR comes from a man under 40 with type 1 diabetes. CDR3 loop: CASSIGTANTGELFF. CDR3 bases: TGTGCCAGCAGCATCGGGACAGCCAACACCGGGGAGCTGTTTTTT.